These T cell receptor beta chains were read from a single sample in a study of blood T cell repertoires in COVID-19. The data were produced by immunoSEQ multiplex PCR, yet TCRdb's version contains in-frame clones alone and is incomplete. The table shows fewer than 400,000 clones, with about 85% occurring only once. The sequencing sample was made of peripheral blood. These receptors originate from a woman between 18 and 29 years old with acute or convalescent COVID-19. Both conserved end residues are part of each CDR3. A D gene is named only where the DNA matches it firmly. Only some rows state a clone size, as once, few, many or a class for expanded clones.

>TRBJ1-1|.|TRBD1|TRBV2
CASSRDRARAEAFF
TGTGCCAGCAGCCGTGACAGGGCTCGGGCTGAAGCTTTCTTT
>TRBJ2-7|.|.|TRBV7-2
CASSPVNEQYF
TGTGCCAGCAGCCCAGTAAACGAGCAGTACTTC
>TRBJ1-2|.|TRBD1|TRBV6-6
CASRPGTGSGYTF
TGTGCCAGCAGGCCCGGGACAGGGAGCGGCTACACCTTC
>TRBJ1-5|.|.|TRBV6-5
CASTLATRVDQPQHF
TGTGCCAGCACCCTCGCTACGCGGGTTGATCAGCCCCAGCATTTT
>TRBJ1-1|.|.|TRBV2
CASIGRALNTEAFF
TGTGCCAGCATTGGGAGGGCCTTGAACACTGAAGCTTTCTTT
>TRBJ1-5|.|TRBD1|TRBV28
CASSLGQAPGQPQHF
TGTGCCAGCAGTTTGGGACAGGCCCCGGGGCAGCCCCAGCATTTT
>TRBJ1-4|.|TRBD1|TRBV11-2
CASSRRGGQGGKLFF
TGTGCCAGCAGCCGTCGAGGGGGACAGGGAGGAAAACTGTTTTTT
>TRBJ1-3|once|TRBD1|TRBV30
CAWNTMTGLRNTIYF
TGTGCCTGGAATACAATGACAGGGCTGAGAAACACCATATATTTT
>TRBJ2-3|.|TRBD2|TRBV10-3
CAISDGLVRSTDTQYF
TGTGCCATCAGTGACGGACTAGTGAGAAGCACAGATACGCAGTATTTT
>TRBJ1-1|.|.|TRBV5-1
CASRAEGNTEAFF
TGCGCCAGCAGAGCGGAGGGGAACACTGAAGCTTTCTTT
>TRBJ2-7|many|.|TRBV5-1
CASSLTGTSYEQYF
TGCGCCAGCAGCTTGACAGGGACCTCCTACGAGCAGTACTTC
>TRBJ1-2|.|TRBD1|TRBV5-4
CASSADRGNGYTF
TGTGCCAGCAGCGCGGACAGGGGGAATGGCTACACCTTC
>TRBJ2-1|.|TRBD2|TRBV11-2
CASSLDGGVQYNEQFF
TGTGCCAGCAGCTTAGATGGGGGGGTCCAGTACAATGAGCAGTTCTTC
>TRBJ1-5|.|TRBD1|TRBV9
CASSPAGTAREPQHF
TGTGCCAGCAGCCCAGCCGGGACAGCGAGAGAGCCCCAGCATTTT
>TRBJ2-5|.|TRBD2|TRBV9
CASTKRGDEKTQYF
TGTGCCAGCACCAAGCGGGGGGACGAGAAGACCCAGTACTTC
>TRBJ1-2|.|.|TRBV7-9
CASSLGRDYGYTF
TGTGCCAGCAGCTTAGGTAGAGACTATGGCTACACCTTC
>TRBJ1-2|once|TRBD1|TRBV9
CASSDQTGGTNDGYTF
TGTGCCAGCAGCGACCAGACAGGGGGCACCAATGATGGCTACACCTTC
>TRBJ2-5|.|.|TRBV5-1
CASREENEETQYF
TGCGCCAGCAGGGAGGAGAATGAAGAGACCCAGTACTTC